Listed here are 20 T cell receptor beta chains from one sample, sequenced in a study of metastatic and nonmetastatic thyroid tumors. No treatment had been given to any patient before thyroid surgery. TCRdb recomputed clones from the PCR reads via MiXCR. The sample carries 8,000 to 9,000 clones, around 30% recorded once. The sequencing input was adjacent normal tissue. The receptors come from a female donor with papillary thyroid cancer or a benign thyroid nodule (not recorded which). Some clones in this sample may be carry-over from other donors' samples.

Many counts were recorded for this clone. The V call is TRBV4-1, the J call TRBJ1-2; 7 bases are shared with TRBD1. V shed 3 bases and J 4 bases; nucleotides not matched to a gene: 11. The length of the CDR3 is 16 residues. Germline V lookup: CDR1 MGHRA, CDR2 YSYEKL. The CDR3 coding sequence is TGCGCCAGCAGCCACGCTACCACAACAGGGGTCTATGGCTACACCTTC. Amino acids: CASSHATTTGVYGYTF.

This sequence joins TRBV6-5 and TRBJ1-5; 11 bases are a match to TRBD1. CDR3 length: 15 amino acids. The germline gives CDR1 MNHEY, CDR2 SVGAGI. The J segment lost 4 bases and the V segment lost 5 bases, leaving 4 bases of the junction unmatched. Here the CDR3 reads CASSHRDRGNQPQHF. The CDR3 nucleotides are TGTGCCAGCAGTCACCGGGACAGGGGGAATCAGCCCCAGCATTTT.

This clone has only a few counts. The chain joins TRBV12-3 or TRBV12-4 to TRBJ2-3; 8 bases fit TRBD2. The CDR3 is made up of 17 amino acids. V trimming: 6 bases; J trimming: 4 bases; junction bases outside the gene matches: 15. For the CDR3, the DNA is TGTGCCAGCAGCCTTACGATTAGCGGGAACTACCCAGATACGCAGTATTTT. It is translated as CASSLTISGNYPDTQYF.

The chain recombines TRBV11-2 with TRBJ2-1, with 9 bases lining up with TRBD2. With 1 base clipped from V and 4 bases from J, the junction kept 5 bases outside the gene matches. The V gene's germline CDR1 is SGHAT and CDR2 FQNNGV. The length of the CDR3 is 16 residues. The CDR3, as DNA: TGTGCCAGCAGCTTAGTTGGGACTAGCAATTACAATGAGCAGTTCTTC. Protein sequence: CASSLVGTSNYNEQFF.

In its sample, this clone was seen many times. The rearrangement joins TRBV18 to TRBJ1-1; D unresolved. Trimming removed 1 base at V and 1 base at J, with 10 bases between. This CDR3 region has 15 residues. Germline-derived CDR1 and CDR2 are KGHSH and LQKENI. CDR3 sequence (DNA): TGTGCCAGCTCACCACAAGGTAACTCGAACACTGAAGCTTTCTTT. This encodes CASSPQGNSNTEAFF.

The sample holds many counts of this clone. V gene TRBV29-1 combines with J gene TRBJ2-3; 7 nucleotides agree with TRBD2. V dropped 6 bases and J dropped 10; count of bases not matched to a gene: 16. There are 14 residues in the CDR3. From germline, CDR1 is SQVTM and CDR2 ANQGSEA. CDR3 in DNA: TGCAGCGTAGGATCGGGACTAACAGGATACGCGCAGTATTTT. Translated: CSVGSGLTGYAQYF.

The CDR3: CASSEWRGGNIQYF. In DNA form, the CDR3 reads TGTGCCAGCAGTGAATGGCGGGGGGGCAACATTCAGTACTTC. V gene TRBV6-1 combines with J gene TRBJ2-4, with 9 nucleotides matching TRBD2. This CDR3 has 14 residues. The V and J ends lost 2 bases and 7 bases, in that order; junction bases with no gene match: 3. In germline, CDR1 is MNHNS, CDR2 SASEGT.

The chain employs TRBV11-1 and TRBJ2-7, with TRBD2 as a possible D gene (5 bases). The V and J ends lost 7 bases and 3 bases respectively, with 13 bases between them. Germline loops: CDR1 SGHAT, CDR2 FQDESV (reference sequence). This CDR3 spans 13 amino acids. CDR3 loop: CASTHPSGYEQYF. The DNA for the CDR3 is TGTGCCAGCACCCACCCCAGCGGCTACGAGCAGTACTTC.

This clone is deemed medium-sized. The chain couples TRBV6-1 to TRBJ2-3; D is tentatively TRBD1 or TRBD2 (9 bases each). Germline CDR1 MNHNS, CDR2 SASEGT. The CDR3 runs 19 residues. Trimming cost V 6 bases and J 3 bases, with 28 bases left between them. The CDR3 loop reads CASRKQGAGAGGGTDTQYF. The CDR3 nucleotides are TGTGCCAGCAGGAAACAGGGGGCCGGAGCGGGAGGTGGTACAGATACGCAGTATTTT.

This clone is medium-sized. V is TRBV20-1 and J is TRBJ2-7, with D perhaps being TRBD1 or TRBD2 (6 bases each). Germline V gene sequence: CDR1 DFQATT, CDR2 SNEGSKA (reference sequence). CDR3 length equals 13 residues. The ends were cut back, 5 bases at V and 4 bases at J, with 15 bases in the middle. CDR3 DNA sequence: TGCAGTGCTTACAGAGGGGGGATATACGAGCAGTACTTC. Its protein product is CSAYRGGIYEQYF.

Many counts were recorded for this clone. The chain uses TRBV19 and TRBJ1-3; 7 bases line up with TRBD1. This CDR3 spans 16 amino acids. From germline, CDR1 is LNHDA and CDR2 SQIVND (reference sequence). Trimming took 5 bases from V and 0 from J; bases not matched to a gene: 7. The CDR3 loop reads CASSLYRGHSGNTIYF. DNA for the CDR3: TGTGCCAGTAGTCTTTACAGGGGTCACTCTGGAAACACCATATATTTT.

By sample share, this clone is medium-sized. This rearrangement joins TRBV24-1 to TRBJ2-1; D is perhaps TRBD1 or TRBD2 (5 bases each). The V gene's germline CDR1 is KGHDR and CDR2 SFDVKD. V shed 0 bases and J shed 5 bases, with 10 bases lying between them. The CDR3 extends over 15 amino acids. The CDR3 DNA reads as TGTGCCACCAGTGATTTGGGGGGTTGGGACAATGAGCAGTTCTTC. Its protein product is CATSDLGGWDNEQFF.

The chain has TRBV11-2 and TRBJ2-1; 14 bases are shared with TRBD2. Germline V gene lookup returns CDR1 SGHAT and CDR2 FQNNGV. V lost 5 bases to trimming and J lost 4 bases; unmatched junction nucleotides: 7. The CDR3 sequence is 17 residues long. CDR3 residues: CASSPGTSGSLYNEQFF. CDR3 coding DNA: TGTGCCAGCAGCCCCGGGACTAGCGGGAGTCTTTACAATGAGCAGTTCTTC.

Note on this clone: One end of the junction is discordant with germline, which a read error may explain. The gene calls are TRBV9 and TRBJ1-1; D is unclear. The CDR3 totals 12 residues. Germline V gene data show CDR1 as SGDLS and CDR2 as YYNGEE. CDR3 coding DNA: TGTGCCGGCAGCGATTACAGTTGGCTGGTTTTCTTT. It yields the protein CAGSDYSWLVFF.

Only a few counts were recorded for this clone. The V call is TRBV5-1, the J call TRBJ1-1, with a tentative D call TRBD1 (6 bases). Trimming cost V 4 bases and J 1 base, with 14 bases left between them. Germline CDR1 reads SGHRS; CDR2 reads YFSETQ. The CDR3 length is 15 residues. This CDR3 reads CASSPRQEGNTEAFF. The DNA of the CDR3 is TGCGCCAGCAGCCCGAGACAGGAGGGGAACACTGAAGCTTTCTTT.

There are a few counts of this clone. The chain joins TRBV7-3 to TRBJ1-1; D is ambiguous. Germline values: CDR1 SGHTA, CDR2 FQGTGA. V dropped 3 bases and J dropped 0 bases, with 8 bases sitting between them. The CDR3 runs 14 residues. The chain's CDR3 is CASSLEPMNTEAFF. In nucleotides, the CDR3 is TGTGCCAGCAGCTTGGAGCCCATGAACACTGAAGCTTTCTTT.

In its sample, this clone was seen many times. It may be a read error: a sequence one base away is much more abundant. Within the sample, other DNA sequences also encode this same CDR3. This chain joins TRBV4-1 and TRBJ2-7; D not certain. Between the trimmed V and J ends, which lost 1 base and 5 bases, there was a span of 15 bases. CDR1 and CDR2 from the germline V gene are MGHRA and YSYEKL. This CDR3 comprises 15 residues. The CDR3 protein is CASSQVGDRTHEQYF. CDR3 nucleotide sequence: TGCGCCAGCAGCCAAGTGGGTGATAGGACCCACGAGCAGTACTTC.

Relative to its sample, this clone is medium-sized. This rearrangement joins TRBV6-1 to TRBJ2-7; D remains unclear. The germline V gene encodes CDR1 MNHNS and CDR2 SASEGT. V was clipped by 7 bases and J by 5 bases, with 9 bases between them. This CDR3 region has 11 residues. The CDR3 region has the DNA TGTGCCAGCAACGAAAGGGACGAGCAGTACTTC. Its protein is CASNERDEQYF.

Note on this clone: The DNA is omitted, as the CDR3 cannot be located on it reliably, and the CDR3 follows TCRdb's listing. The CDR3 reads CASSVATGASRGGIF. The chain uses TRBV9 and TRBJ2-1; TRBD2 is the table's D call and was not checked against the DNA. Ends included, the CDR3 has 15 residues. Germline CDR1 is SGDLS and CDR2 is YYNGEE.

This clone was detected a few times. This chain joins TRBV7-2 and TRBJ2-1; D is possibly TRBD1 (5 bases). CDR3 length: 13 amino acids. Germline V gene lookup returns CDR1 SGHTA and CDR2 FQGNSA. V was shortened by 4 bases and J by 7 bases, with 11 bases between the two germline ends. The CDR3: CASSSGPWNEQFF. In DNA, the CDR3 is TGTGCCAGCAGCTCAGGGCCCTGGAATGAGCAGTTCTTC.